Listed here is a single TCR beta chain. This record comes from a study of blood T cell repertoires in COVID-19. Study-wide context: Nucleic acid was either cDNA or gDNA, and it came from T cells, B-cell-depleted T cells, or PBMCs.

Per the original data handling: Amplification of reference gene primers was used by the study to estimate nucleated cell counts. Profiled with immunoSEQ multiplex PCR; TCRdb holds only in-frame clones, not every one. V and J calls and clone size are copied from that table; D and trimming were computed from the DNA. The table lists roughly 250,000 clones, approximately 90% of them singletons. The germline gives CDR1 SGHRS, CDR2 YFSETQ. There are 15 residues in the CDR3. V lost 2 bases and J lost 9; bases outside the gene matches: 4. Sequenced sample: PBMCs or T cells enriched from blood (not recorded which). This chain joins TRBV5-1 and TRBJ2-1, with 14 bases fitting TRBD2. This receptor was taken from a man aged 35-49 years who had recovered from COVID-19. CDR3 sequence: CASSFGLAGGGEQFF. The CDR3 region has the DNA TGCGCCAGCAGCTTTGGACTAGCGGGGGGAGGTGAGCAGTTCTTC.